These T cell receptor beta chains were read from a single sample in a study of beta chain features in type 1 diabetes. Produced via immunoSEQ multiplex PCR; TCRdb's table is partial and in-frame only. The data contain roughly 610,000 clones, around 16% of them singletons. Specimen: naive CD4+ T cells from blood. The receptors stem from a man aged 18 to 35 in good health. The CDR3 runs from the conserved cysteine through the conserved F or W. A D gene is named only where the DNA matches it firmly. Where a row states a size, it is once, few, many or the class of an expanded clone; other rows omit it.

D gene: -; J gene: TRBJ1-4; clone size: few; V gene: TRBV2; CDR3 DNA: TGTGCCAGCAGTGAAGAGATCATACCCAATGAAAAACTGTTTTTT; CDR3 protein: CASSEEIIPNEKLFF
D gene: -; J gene: TRBJ2-6; clone size: -; V gene: TRBV29-1; CDR3 DNA: TGCAGCGTTCGACAAGGGCTCGTCTCTGGGGCCAACGTCCTGACTTTC; CDR3 protein: CSVRQGLVSGANVLTF
D gene: -; J gene: TRBJ1-1; clone size: few; V gene: TRBV4-3; CDR3 DNA: TGCGCCAGCAGCCGCGAGGGACGATCGGGGAACACTGAAGCTTTCTTT; CDR3 protein: CASSREGRSGNTEAFF
D gene: -; J gene: TRBJ1-5; clone size: few; V gene: TRBV5-4; CDR3 DNA: TGTGCCAGCAGCTTGGGGGGGGTCGGTAATCAGCCCCAGCATTTT; CDR3 protein: CASSLGGVGNQPQHF
D gene: -; J gene: TRBJ2-7; clone size: -; V gene: TRBV4-3; CDR3 DNA: TGCGCCAGCAGCCAAGGACGGACCCTGGGGTCCTACGAGCAGTACTTC; CDR3 protein: CASSQGRTLGSYEQYF
D gene: -; J gene: TRBJ1-1; clone size: -; V gene: TRBV7-9; CDR3 DNA: TGTGCCAGCAGCTTAGGGCAGGGGACTGAAGCTTTCTTT; CDR3 protein: CASSLGQGTEAFF
D gene: -; J gene: TRBJ1-2; clone size: few; V gene: TRBV19; CDR3 DNA: TGTGCCAGTAGTATTGTAACAGCTAACTATGGCTACACCTTC; CDR3 protein: CASSIVTANYGYTF
D gene: -; J gene: TRBJ1-5; clone size: -; V gene: TRBV27; CDR3 DNA: TGTGCCAGCAGTTTTACCCCGCACTGGGCTAACAATCAGCCCCAGCATTTT; CDR3 protein: CASSFTPHWANNQPQHF
D gene: TRBD1; J gene: TRBJ1-1; clone size: once; V gene: TRBV4-2; CDR3 DNA: TGTGCCAGCAGCCAAGGACAGGGGTTCGCTGAAGCTTTCTTT; CDR3 protein: CASSQGQGFAEAFF
D gene: -; J gene: TRBJ2-2; clone size: -; V gene: TRBV6-5; CDR3 DNA: TGTGCCAGCAGGAGGCAGGGGAAGGACACCGGGGAGCTGTTTTTT; CDR3 protein: CASRRQGKDTGELFF